This TCR beta chain was captured in a study of graft-versus-host responses after intestinal transplantation. Study details: All recipients got anti-thymocyte globulin induction, then tacrolimus and steroids for around three years.

Generated by immunoSEQ multiplex PCR, the TCRdb table keeps only in-frame clones and is missing some. The sample yields fewer than 15,000 clones, approximately 85% seen once. This CDR3 region has 11 residues. Germline assignment: CDR1 ENHRY and CDR2 SYGVKD. V lost 3 bases and J 2 bases, leaving 1 base between the germline ends. Overall study findings and caveats: Where graft-donor T cell macrochimerism was present, patients had high graft-versus-host to host-versus-graft clonal ratios in allografts. Researchers found GvH clones in recipient marrow, and some showed up first in ileum or blood. Circulating GvH clones peaking coincided with falling HvG clones soon after transplant.

Comments on this clone: Its antigen remains unknown.

This chain joins TRBV10-3 and TRBJ1-1; D is undetermined. The sample here was PBMCs, taken after intestinal transplantation. This TCR derives from a human patient who received an intestinal transplant, so some T cells may come from the graft donor. The CDR3 nucleotides read TGTGCCATCAGTGACAACACTGAAGCTTTCTTT. This encodes CAISDNTEAFF.